These 18 T cell receptor beta chains originate from one sample sequenced in a study of CD8+CD57+ T cells in acquired aplastic anemia. It was patients with CD8+CD57+ cell expansion by flow cytometry who were chosen for sequencing. Genomic DNA served as template for TCR beta VDJ and CDR3 profiling. TCRdb analysed the reads with MiXCR anew, one entry per CDR3 protein. The repertoire consists of roughly 150,000 distinct CDR3 sequences, with about 45% occurring once and the leading ten covering approximately 2.8%. Material: sorted CD4+, CD8+, or CD8+CD57+ T cells (not recorded which) from PBMCs. These receptors originate from a human donor with aplastic anemia.

The sample holds many counts of this clonotype. The chain recombines TRBV7-3 with TRBJ2-1; D is unresolved. Germline V gives CDR1 SGHTA, CDR2 FQGTGA. V gave up 3 bases and J gave up 9 bases, with 9 bases separating them. The CDR3 contains 12 residues. CDR3 DNA: TGTGCCAGCAGCTTGTTGTGGGGTGAGCAGTTCTTC. Residues: CASSLLWGEQFF. The entire variable domain, with the rest obtained from reference TRBV7-3 and TRBJ2-1, is as follows: GAGVSQTPSNKVTEKGKYVELRCDPISGHTALYWYRQSLGQGPEFLIYFQGTGAADDSGLPNDRFFAVRPEGSVSTLKIQRTERGDSAVYLCASSLLWGEQFFGPGTRLTVL.

This clonotype was picked up many times. CDR3 sequence: CATSDTDRDEQFF. CDR3 DNA: TGTGCCACCAGTGACACCGACAGGGATGAGCAGTTCTTC. The rearrangement uses TRBV24-1 and TRBJ2-1, with 7 bases identical to TRBD1. Germline V gives CDR1 KGHDR, CDR2 SFDVKD. V lost 4 bases, J lost 8 bases, and 4 bases stayed unmatched. This CDR3 comprises 13 residues.

This clonotype was seen repeatedly, ten times or more. This sequence joins TRBV9 and TRBJ2-5; maybe TRBD2 (6 bases). In germline, CDR1 is SGDLS, CDR2 YYNGEE. V was clipped by 0 bases and J by 5 bases, with 11 bases between them. The CDR3 length is 14 residues. The CDR3 DNA follows: TGTGCCAGCAGCGTAGGGGGAGGAGCTGAGACCCAGTACTTC. Its translation: CASSVGGGAETQYF.

The DNA for the CDR3 is TGTGCCAGTAGTCCCAACAGGGGGCCAACGGCGGGAAGTTACAGCGAGCAGTACTTC. The encoded protein is CASSPNRGPTAGSYSEQYF. The chain has TRBV19 and TRBJ2-7, with 9 bases matching TRBD1. The germline CDR1 and CDR2 sequences are LNHDA and SQIVND (reference sequence). The CDR3 covers 19 residues. The J segment lost 6 bases and the V segment lost 5 bases, leaving 23 bases of the junction unmatched.

This clonotype was seen once. This rearrangement joins TRBV11-2 to TRBJ1-4, with D tentatively TRBD1 (5 bases). In germline, CDR1 is SGHAT, CDR2 FQNNGV. Trimming left V 4 bases short and J 4 bases short, with 28 bases between. This CDR3 region has 20 residues. The CDR3 sequence: CASSWGTSGRGKQGNEKLFF. CDR3 nucleotide sequence: TGTGCCAGCAGCTGGGGGACCTCAGGGAGGGGAAAGCAGGGTAATGAAAAACTGTTTTTT.

This clonotype was seen only once. A much larger clone lies one base from this, so it may be a read error. Since no conserved phenylalanine or tryptophan closes the CDR3, a read error is the likely cause. The chain uses TRBV6-1 and TRBJ2-7; TRBD2 agrees at 11 bases. Germline values: CDR1 MNHNS, CDR2 SASEGT. The CDR3 totals 16 residues. The V gene end was trimmed by 4 bases and the J gene end by 1 base; junction bases not matched to a gene: 6. The CDR3 spells CASSASTSGGSYEQYL. Here the CDR3 DNA reads TGTGCCAGCAGTGCTTCCACTAGCGGGGGATCCTACGAGCAGTACCTC.

This chain uses TRBV10-3 with TRBJ2-5; tentatively, D is TRBD2 (5 bases). V lost 4 bases and J lost 4, with 16 bases in between. Germline CDR1 and CDR2: ENHRY and SYGVKD. The CDR3 runs to 15 residues. The CDR3, as DNA: TGTGCCATCAGTGGTCCCGAGGGTTTAGGAGAGACCCAGTACTTC. Protein sequence: CAISGPEGLGETQYF.

This sequence joins TRBV7-8 and TRBJ2-3; D call uncertain. V lost 3 bases and J 1 base, leaving 5 bases between the germline ends. Looked up from germline, CDR1 is SGHVS and CDR2 is FQNEAQ. CDR3 length: 13 residues. CDR3 loop: CASSFVRTDTQYF. The CDR3 nucleotides read TGTGCCAGCAGCTTTGTCCGCACAGATACGCAGTATTTT.

The J gene is TRBJ1-4, the V gene TRBV5-4; the D is unclear. This CDR3 is 15 amino acids long. V was trimmed by 7 bases and J by 4 bases, leaving 17 bases between them. CDR1 and CDR2 from the germline V gene are SGHNT and YYREEE (reference sequence). The CDR3 DNA is TGTGCCAGCCGCCCAGGCGGGCAGTATAATGAAAAACTGTTTTTT. This gives the protein CASRPGGQYNEKLFF.

This clonotype was recorded many times. The J gene is TRBJ2-3, the V gene TRBV14, with D perhaps matching TRBD2 (6 bases). Germline loops: CDR1 SGHDN, CDR2 FVKESK. V was shortened by 3 bases and J by 1 base, with 8 bases between the two germline ends. The CDR3 loop spans 14 amino acids. The CDR3 loop is CASSQGGGTDTQYF. The CDR3 bases are TGTGCCAGCAGCCAGGGGGGAGGCACAGATACGCAGTATTTT. The full variable domain, its missing parts supplied by reference TRBV14 and TRBJ2-3, is EAGVTQFPSHSVIEKGQTVTLRCDPISGHDNLYWYRRVMGKEIKFLLHFVKESKQDESGMPNNRFLAERTGGTYSTLKVQPAELEDSGVYFCASSQGGGTDTQYFGPGTRLTVL.

The chain joins TRBV19 to TRBJ2-1, with D perhaps TRBD2 (6 bases). Germline V gene sequence: CDR1 LNHDA, CDR2 SQIVND (reference sequence). The CDR3 runs to 13 residues. V was pared by 4 bases and J by 8 bases, with 12 bases between. The CDR3 region has the DNA TGTGCCAGTAGTACTAGGGGAGGCGATGAGCAGTTCTTC. Its protein is CASSTRGGDEQFF.

J is TRBJ2-3 and V is TRBV29-1, with D possibly matching TRBD1 (6 bases). Trimming stripped 6 bases from V and 9 bases from J, with 10 bases between. The CDR3 has 10 amino acids. The germline V gene encodes CDR1 SQVTM and CDR2 ANQGSEA. This CDR3 reads CSVGTKTQYF. CDR3 coding DNA: TGCAGCGTCGGGACAAAAACGCAGTATTTT.

Comments on this clonotype: One end of the junction does not line up with germline, which may come from a read error. CDR3 coding DNA: TGTGCCCGCAGCTCCGGACGGGGAAATTCACCCCTCCACTTT. Translation gives CARSSGRGNSPLHF. This rearrangement joins TRBV5-4 to TRBJ1-6; D remains unclear. The CDR3 spans 14 residues. The germline CDR1 and CDR2 sequences are SGHNT and YYREEE (reference sequence).

This clonotype was observed at least ten times. The chain couples TRBV6-1 to TRBJ2-3, with 7 bases identical to TRBD1. The CDR3 consists of 13 residues. Germline trimming cut 6 bases from V and 4 bases from J; bases unmatched to any gene: 4. Germline CDR1 MNHNS, CDR2 SASEGT. CDR3 nucleotide sequence: TGTGCCAGCAGCCGACAGGGCCCAGATACGCAGTATTTT. Translated: CASSRQGPDTQYF.

The table lists this clonotype with many counts. The chain combines TRBV3-1 with TRBJ1-2; D might be TRBD1 (5 bases). Deletions cut 4 bases from V and 8 bases from J, with 17 bases between. CDR3 length: 14 amino acids. Germline values: CDR1 LGHDT, CDR2 YNNKEL (reference sequence). The CDR3 loop is CASSLPQGAGGYTF. As DNA, the CDR3 is TGTGCCAGCAGCCTTCCTCAAGGGGCGGGGGGCTACACCTTC.

The chain links TRBV25-1 to TRBJ1-4, with no clear D. Germline V gives CDR1 MGHDK, CDR2 SYGVNS. V lost 4 bases to trimming and J lost 4 bases, with 7 bases between them. This CDR3 contains 13 residues. The chain's CDR3 is CASSAGNNEKLFF. Written as DNA, the CDR3 is TGTGCCAGCAGTGCTGGAAATAATGAAAAACTGTTTTTT.

The rearrangement joins TRBV2 to TRBJ2-7; TRBD2 is a possible D gene (6 bases). The V end lost 0 bases, the J end lost 6 bases, and 15 bases lay between the germline ends. This CDR3 is built from 15 residues. The germline CDR1 and CDR2 sequences are SNHLY and FYNNEI. CDR3 bases: TGTGCCAGCAGTGAAGCTGGAGGGGCAGTGGGCGAGCAGTACTTC. Encoded protein: CASSEAGGAVGEQYF.

This clonotype was seen many times. J is TRBJ2-5 and V is TRBV3-1; TRBD2 is a possible D gene (6 bases). The V and J ends lost 6 bases and 4 bases respectively, with 12 bases between them. Germline CDR1 is LGHDT and CDR2 is YNNKEL (reference sequence). The CDR3 loop spans 13 amino acids. The CDR3 sequence: CASSYGTSETQYF. The CDR3 DNA reads TGTGCCAGCAGTTACGGGACTTCAGAGACCCAGTACTTC.